The 25 T cell receptor beta chains listed next were all sequenced from one sample in a study of blood T cell repertoires in COVID-19. The assay was immunoSEQ multiplex PCR, and TCRdb's table has in-frame clones only and misses some. The sample has some 200,000 clones; roughly 92% are singletons. Sample: peripheral blood. The source is a man aged 25 to 40 with COVID-19, enrolled during active disease.

V gene TRBV6-5 combines with J gene TRBJ1-2, with D maybe TRBD1 (5 bases). CDR1 is MNHEY and CDR2 is SVGAGI in the germline V gene. The CDR3 runs to 12 residues. V was trimmed by 7 bases and J by 7 bases, leaving 13 bases between them. CDR3 DNA sequence: TGTGCCAGCACCGCGGGACTGCGTGGCTACACCTTC. Protein: CASTAGLRGYTF.

The chain couples TRBV11-3 to TRBJ2-5; 8 bases map to TRBD1. Germline trimming cut 5 bases from V and 4 bases from J; bases unmatched to any gene: 9. This CDR3 region has 15 residues. Germline CDR1 reads SGHNT; CDR2 reads YENEEA. Here the CDR3 DNA reads TGTGCCAGCAGCGCTGACAGGGGATTAGGAGAGACCCAGTACTTC. It yields the protein CASSADRGLGETQYF.

This clone has only one observation. The chain uses TRBV19 and TRBJ2-7; 8 bases align to TRBD2. V dropped 5 bases and J dropped 3; count of bases not matched to a gene: 6. Looked up from germline, CDR1 is LNHDA and CDR2 is SQIVND (reference sequence). This CDR3 has 14 residues. CDR3 in amino acids: CASSPRGADYEQYF. CDR3 DNA: TGTGCCAGTAGTCCGCGGGGGGCCGACTACGAGCAGTACTTC. Full variable domain (missing parts from reference TRBV19 and TRBJ2-7): DGGITQSPKYLFRKEGQNVTLSCEQNLNHDAMYWYRQDPGQGLRLIYYSQIVNDFQKGDIAEGYSVSREKKESFPLTVTSAQKNPTAFYLCASSPRGADYEQYFGPGTRLTVT.

The genes are TRBV10-3 and TRBJ1-1; weak D call: TRBD1 (5 bases). Per the germline V gene, CDR1 is ENHRY and CDR2 is SYGVKD. This CDR3 has 11 residues. V was trimmed by 10 bases and J by 8 bases, leaving 14 bases between them. The CDR3 DNA sequence: TGTGCCACCGGTCGGGGGGGGGAAGCTTTCTTT. This translates into CATGRGGEAFF.

This clone has a single count. This chain connects TRBV9 to TRBJ2-5; D call uncertain. V dropped 0 bases and J dropped 2 bases, with 5 bases sitting between them. This CDR3 spans 13 amino acids. Germline V gene data show CDR1 as SGDLS and CDR2 as YYNGEE. In DNA form, the CDR3 reads TGTGCCAGCAGCGTAGCCCCACAAGAGACCCAGTACTTC. It encodes CASSVAPQETQYF.

The rearrangement uses TRBV6-6 and TRBJ1-3, with unresolved D. The CDR3 runs to 14 residues. Germline V gene sequence: CDR1 MNHNY, CDR2 SVGAGI (reference sequence). V was cut by 5 bases and J by 2 bases, with 10 bases left in between. CDR3 sequence reads: CASSPRGTGNTIYF. In nucleotides, the CDR3 is TGTGCCAGCAGTCCCCGCGGGACTGGAAACACCATATATTTT.

The chain recombines TRBV7-2 with TRBJ1-3, with unresolved D. This CDR3 is 13 amino acids long. Germline lookup yields CDR1 SGHTA and CDR2 FQGNSA. The germline V and J ends were trimmed by 3 bases and 3 bases, with 6 bases remaining between them. The CDR3 is CASSFGVGNTIYF. CDR3 DNA: TGTGCCAGCAGCTTCGGGGTTGGAAACACCATATATTTT.

The DNA of the CDR3 is TGTGCCAGCAGTGAAGTTAGGGGAAACATTCAGTACTTC. This gives the protein CASSEVRGNIQYF. The chain couples TRBV6-1 to TRBJ2-4, with D tentatively TRBD1 (5 bases). The CDR3 spans 13 residues. Between the trimmed V and J ends, which lost 1 base and 6 bases, there was a span of 7 bases. The germline CDR1 and CDR2 sequences are MNHNS and SASEGT.

This clone showed up just once. The gene calls are TRBV5-1 and TRBJ2-5; D remains ambiguous. CDR3 length: 14 amino acids. In germline, CDR1 is SGHRS, CDR2 YFSETQ. Trimming removed 1 base at V and 4 bases at J, with 11 bases between. DNA of the CDR3: TGCGCCAGCAGCTTGACCCAGGCAGGAGAGACCCAGTACTTC. Amino acids: CASSLTQAGETQYF.

V usage is TRBV28 and J usage is TRBJ1-1; D is ambiguous. The germline CDR1 and CDR2 sequences are MDHEN and SYDVKM. The CDR3 is 15 residues long. Trimming removed 3 bases from V and 3 bases from J, with 14 bases in between. In nucleotides, the CDR3 is TGTGCCAGCAGTTTGCGTGGGCGCGTGGACACTGAAGCTTTCTTT. It is translated as CASSLRGRVDTEAFF.

V usage is TRBV19 and J usage is TRBJ2-7; 9 nucleotides match TRBD1. V lost 1 base, J lost 3 bases, and 4 bases stayed unmatched. CDR3 size: 15 residues. Per germline, CDR1 LNHDA and CDR2 SQIVND (reference sequence). As DNA, the CDR3 is TGTGCCAGTAGTATAGGGACAGGGGCCAACTACGAGCAGTACTTC. It yields the protein CASSIGTGANYEQYF.

The genes are TRBV18 and TRBJ1-3; 8 bases line up with TRBD1. V trimming: 3 bases; J trimming: 2 bases; junction bases outside the gene matches: 6. The CDR3 spans 16 residues. Germline V CDR1 and CDR2: KGHSH, LQKENI. The CDR3 DNA is TGTGCCAGCTCACCGCAGGACAGGGTCCCTGGAAACACCATATATTTT. Amino acids: CASSPQDRVPGNTIYF. Full variable domain (rest looked up from reference TRBV18 and TRBJ1-3): NAGVMQNPRHLVRRRGQEARLRCSPMKGHSHVYWYRQLPEEGLKFMVYLQKENIIDESGMPKERFSAEFPKEGPSILRIQQVVRGDSAAYFCASSPQDRVPGNTIYFGEGSWLTVV.

The CDR3 nucleotides are TGTGCCAGCAGTTCTCAGCGCCCGGATGAAGCTTTCTTT. This codes for CASSSQRPDEAFF. J is TRBJ1-1 and V is TRBV12-3 or TRBV12-4; D call uncertain. V gave up 4 bases and J gave up 7 bases, with 13 bases separating them. The CDR3 is 13 amino acids.

This chain uses TRBV2 with TRBJ1-5, with 8 nucleotides matching TRBD1. The CDR3 is made up of 17 amino acids. Per the germline V gene, CDR1 is SNHLY and CDR2 is FYNNEI. The J segment lost 1 base and the V segment lost 7 bases, leaving 12 bases of the junction unmatched. The CDR3 sequence: CASMGGQGVNSNQPQHF. DNA for the CDR3: TGTGCCAGCATGGGAGGACAGGGTGTGAACAGCAATCAGCCCCAGCATTTT.

The chain couples TRBV29-1 to TRBJ1-5; 9 nucleotides line up with TRBD1. The CDR3 is made up of 13 amino acids. Germline CDR1 SQVTM, CDR2 ANQGSEA. Trimming took 7 bases from V and 5 from J; bases not matched to a gene: 6. CDR3 coding DNA: TGCAGCGCTGGGACAGGGAGGGATCAGCCCCAGCATTTT. The encoded protein is CSAGTGRDQPQHF. The full variable domain, its missing parts supplied by reference TRBV29-1 and TRBJ1-5, is SAVISQKPSRDICQRGTSLTIQCQVDSQVTMMFWYRQQPGQSLTLIATANQGSEATYESGFVIDKFPISRPNLTFSTLTVSNMSPEDSSIYLCSAGTGRDQPQHFGDGTRLSIL.

This chain connects TRBV4-2 to TRBJ1-2; D is possibly TRBD1 (5 bases). Trimming stripped 2 bases from V and 4 bases from J, with 20 bases between. Germline-derived CDR1 and CDR2 are LGHNA and YNFKEQ. The CDR3 runs 17 residues. CDR3 sequence reads: CASSQMNPGGGGYGYTF. DNA for the CDR3: TGTGCCAGCAGCCAAATGAACCCTGGGGGGGGTGGCTATGGCTACACCTTC.

This clone was picked up one time. This rearrangement joins TRBV13 to TRBJ1-1, with 8 bases fitting TRBD1. V was pared by 5 bases and J by 3 bases, with 2 bases of the junction left unmatched. In germline, CDR1 is PRHDT, CDR2 FYEKMQ (reference sequence). The CDR3 sequence is 13 residues long. The CDR3 DNA sequence: TGTGCCAGCAGCCCACAGGGGGACACTGAAGCTTTCTTT. Its protein is CASSPQGDTEAFF.

The rearrangement uses TRBV5-1 and TRBJ2-7; 7 nucleotides line up with TRBD1. With 4 bases clipped from V and 0 bases from J, the junction kept 4 bases outside the gene matches. CDR3 size: 14 residues. Germline CDR1 SGHRS, CDR2 YFSETQ. The CDR3 region is CASSGGQSSYEQYF. The DNA of the CDR3 is TGCGCCAGCAGCGGGGGACAGTCCTCCTACGAGCAGTACTTC.

The chain links TRBV2 to TRBJ2-5; 8 nucleotides agree with TRBD1. This CDR3 region has 16 residues. After removal of 4 bases from V and 5 bases from J, the junction contained 12 bases not matched to a gene. Germline V gene data show CDR1 as SNHLY and CDR2 as FYNNEI. The CDR3: CASSGDRPSPGETQYF. CDR3 nucleotides: TGTGCCAGCAGTGGGGACAGGCCCTCTCCGGGGGAGACCCAGTACTTC.

J is TRBJ1-2 and V is TRBV2, with D maybe TRBD1 (5 bases). Germline loops: CDR1 SNHLY, CDR2 FYNNEI. Trimming removed 4 bases from V and 0 bases from J, with 6 bases in between. This CDR3 comprises 13 residues. CDR3 amino acids: CASSVTANYGYTF. The CDR3 coding sequence is TGTGCCAGCAGTGTGACAGCTAACTATGGCTACACCTTC. Full variable domain (outside the CDR3, taken from reference TRBV2 and TRBJ1-2): EPEVTQTPSHQVTQMGQEVILRCVPISNHLYFYWYRQILGQKVEFLVSFYNNEISEKSEIFDDQFSVERPDGSNFTLKIRSTKLEDSAMYFCASSVTANYGYTFGSGTRLTVV.

This CDR3 is CASSTDGGEKLFF. The DNA of the CDR3 is TGTGCCAGCAGCACAGATGGGGGCGAAAAACTGTTTTTT. V and J are TRBV7-9 and TRBJ1-4; D perhaps matches TRBD1 (6 bases). Germline-derived CDR1 and CDR2 are SEHNR and FQNEAQ (reference sequence). V lost 5 bases and J lost 8, with 12 bases in between. This CDR3 has 13 residues.

The gene calls are TRBV6-6 and TRBJ2-1; TRBD2 might be the D (6 bases). Between the trimmed V and J ends, which lost 6 bases and 1 base, there was a span of 16 bases. This CDR3 is built from 16 residues. Germline V gene sequence: CDR1 MNHNY, CDR2 SVGAGI (reference sequence). DNA for the CDR3: TGTGCCAGCAGCACCCCCGCGGGACGGTCCTACAATGAGCAGTTCTTC. It is translated as CASSTPAGRSYNEQFF.

V gene TRBV19 combines with J gene TRBJ1-3; tentatively, D is TRBD1 (6 bases). There are 16 residues in the CDR3. Germline V gene lookup returns CDR1 LNHDA and CDR2 SQIVND (reference sequence). V was clipped by 4 bases and J by 0 bases, with 13 bases between them. Here the CDR3 DNA reads TGTGCCAGTAGTAGGTGGGCAGGGGACTCTGGAAACACCATATATTTT. It codes for CASSRWAGDSGNTIYF.

As DNA, the CDR3 is TGCGCCAGCAGCCAAGCAGGATATGGCTACACCTTC. The encoded protein is CASSQAGYGYTF. V gene TRBV4-1 combines with J gene TRBJ1-2; D call uncertain. With 1 base removed from V and 5 bases from J, the gap between germline ends came to 5 bases. CDR3 length equals 12 residues. CDR1 is MGHRA and CDR2 is YSYEKL in the germline V gene.

The CDR3 loop reads CATKDMSSYEQYF. The DNA of the CDR3 is TGTGCCACCAAGGACATGAGCTCCTACGAGCAGTACTTC. The chain has TRBV19 and TRBJ2-7; maybe TRBD1 (5 bases). Per the germline V gene, CDR1 is LNHDA and CDR2 is SQIVND (reference sequence). This CDR3 spans 13 amino acids. V was trimmed by 10 bases and J by 0 bases, leaving 13 bases between them.